Below, 3 T cell receptor beta chains from the same sample are listed, as sequenced in a study of blood T cell repertoires in COVID-19 (dated by TCRdb to the early 2020s). Library construction relied on the immunoSEQ multiplex PCR assay. TCRdb retrieved this table from immuneACCESS and kept in-frame rearrangements only. Not all clones are present; in checked studies, unresolved V genes account for under half, and no reason is known for the remainder. Counted in this sample were tens of thousands of clones; around three quarters of them appeared once. Roughly 5.6% of the sample is held by the ten biggest clonotypes. Material for sequencing was peripheral blood. The receptors stem from a man in his fifties with active or convalescent COVID-19.

The V call is TRBV19, the J call TRBJ1-5; D gene uncertain. The CDR3 spans 16 residues. Looked up from germline, CDR1 is LNHDA and CDR2 is SQIVND (reference sequence). V gave up 4 bases and J gave up 3 bases, with 16 bases separating them. The DNA for the CDR3 is TGTGCCAGTAGTACCGGTGGAGGAGGGCACAATCAGCCCCAGCATTTT. Its protein product is CASSTGGGGHNQPQHF.

This clone showed up just a few times. This chain links TRBV29-1 with TRBJ1-2; D unclear. V dropped 6 bases and J dropped 4 bases, with 9 bases sitting between them. This CDR3 spans 11 amino acids. The germline V gene encodes CDR1 SQVTM and CDR2 ANQGSEA. DNA of the CDR3: TGCAGCGTCCTTTTACTCTATGGCTACACCTTC. It codes for CSVLLLYGYTF.

CDR3 amino acids: CATSGTSDTQYF. Written as DNA, the CDR3 is TGTGCCACCAGTGGGACTTCAGATACGCAGTATTTT. V is TRBV24-1 and J is TRBJ2-3, with D maybe TRBD2 (5 bases). The germline V gene encodes CDR1 KGHDR and CDR2 SFDVKD. V lost 5 bases and J lost 4, with 6 bases in between. The CDR3 runs 12 residues.